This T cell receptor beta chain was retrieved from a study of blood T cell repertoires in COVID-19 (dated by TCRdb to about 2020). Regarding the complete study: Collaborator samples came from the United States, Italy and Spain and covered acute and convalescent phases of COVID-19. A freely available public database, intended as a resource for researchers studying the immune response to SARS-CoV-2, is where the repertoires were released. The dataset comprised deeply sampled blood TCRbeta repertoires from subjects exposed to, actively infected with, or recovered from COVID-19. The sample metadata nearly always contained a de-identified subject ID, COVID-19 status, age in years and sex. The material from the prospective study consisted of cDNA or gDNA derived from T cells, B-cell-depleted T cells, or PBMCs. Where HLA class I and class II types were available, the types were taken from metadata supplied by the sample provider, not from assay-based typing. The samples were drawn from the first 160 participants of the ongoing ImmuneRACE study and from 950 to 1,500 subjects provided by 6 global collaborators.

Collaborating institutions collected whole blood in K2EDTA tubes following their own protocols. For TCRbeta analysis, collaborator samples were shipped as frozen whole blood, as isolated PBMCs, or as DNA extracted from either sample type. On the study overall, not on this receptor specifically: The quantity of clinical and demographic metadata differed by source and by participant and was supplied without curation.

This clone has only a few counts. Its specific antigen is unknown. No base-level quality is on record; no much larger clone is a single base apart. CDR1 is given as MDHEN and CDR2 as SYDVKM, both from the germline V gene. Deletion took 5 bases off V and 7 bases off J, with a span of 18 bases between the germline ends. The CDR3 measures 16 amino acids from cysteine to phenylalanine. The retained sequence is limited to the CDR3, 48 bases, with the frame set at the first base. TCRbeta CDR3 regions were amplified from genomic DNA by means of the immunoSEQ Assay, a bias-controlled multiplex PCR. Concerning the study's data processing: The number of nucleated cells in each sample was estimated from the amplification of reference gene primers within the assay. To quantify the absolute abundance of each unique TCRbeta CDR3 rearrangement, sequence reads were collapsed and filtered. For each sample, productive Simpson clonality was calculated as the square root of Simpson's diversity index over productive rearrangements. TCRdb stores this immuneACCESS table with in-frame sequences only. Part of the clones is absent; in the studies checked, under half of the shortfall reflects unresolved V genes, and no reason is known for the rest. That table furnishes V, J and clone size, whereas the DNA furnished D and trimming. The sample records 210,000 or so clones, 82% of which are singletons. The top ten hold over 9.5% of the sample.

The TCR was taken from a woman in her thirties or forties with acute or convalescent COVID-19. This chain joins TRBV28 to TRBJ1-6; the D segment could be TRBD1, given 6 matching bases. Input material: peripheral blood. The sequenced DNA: TGTGCCAGCAGTCTACAGTCGACAGGAGCCAATTCACCCCTCCACTTT. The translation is CASSLQSTGANSPLHF.